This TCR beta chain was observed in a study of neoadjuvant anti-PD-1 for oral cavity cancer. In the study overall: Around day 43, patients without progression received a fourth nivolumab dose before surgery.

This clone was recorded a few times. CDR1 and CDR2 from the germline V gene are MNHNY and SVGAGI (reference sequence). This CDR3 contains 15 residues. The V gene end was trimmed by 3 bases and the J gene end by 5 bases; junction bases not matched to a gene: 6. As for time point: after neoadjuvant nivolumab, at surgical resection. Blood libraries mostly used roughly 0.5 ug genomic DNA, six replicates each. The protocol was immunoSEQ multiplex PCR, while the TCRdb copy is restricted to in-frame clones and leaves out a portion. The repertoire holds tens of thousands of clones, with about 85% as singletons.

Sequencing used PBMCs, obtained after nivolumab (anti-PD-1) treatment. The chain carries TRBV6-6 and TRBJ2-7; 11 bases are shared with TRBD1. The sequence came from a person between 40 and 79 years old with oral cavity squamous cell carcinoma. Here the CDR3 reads CASSYPGQGADEQYF. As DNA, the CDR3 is TGTGCCAGCAGTTATCCTGGACAGGGGGCAGACGAGCAGTACTTC.